This record covers a single T cell receptor (beta chain). Its specificity is unknown. These data belong to a study of cytomegalovirus exposure and HLA in healthy donors. While the first cohort had 600 to 750 subjects, the donors belonged to the separate validation cohort of over a hundred subjects. Trimming removed 0 bases from V and 7 bases from J; junction bases left unmatched: 7. Looked up from germline, CDR1 is SGHAT and CDR2 is FQNNGV. This CDR3 region has 16 residues. Study-level findings and limits: Cytomegalovirus-associated status was assigned to about 160 TCR beta chains.

The method was immunoSEQ multiplex PCR; TCRdb's version includes in-frame clones alone and lacks a portion of them. Of over 55,000 clones listed, around 96% were seen once; the top ten hold around 0.83%. The rearrangement links TRBV11-2 to TRBJ2-1; 9 bases align to TRBD1. Sequenced material: PBMCs. The TCR comes from a man aged 18 to 30 in good health and CMV-seronegative. The CDR3 is CASSLETGTGFNEQFF. CDR3 coding DNA: TGTGCCAGCAGCTTAGAGACCGGGACAGGGTTTAATGAGCAGTTCTTC.